The rows below give T cell receptor beta chains drawn from one sample of a study of blood T cell repertoires in COVID-19. Assay: immunoSEQ multiplex PCR; the TCRdb copy retains only in-frame clones and omits some. This repertoire shows some 100,000 clones, around 84% found once; its top ten account for more than 1.5%. The sample comprised peripheral blood. These receptors came from an older woman with active or convalescent COVID-19. Both conserved end residues are part of each CDR3. D genes are given only for firm matches. Clone size is stated in some rows and not others, as once, few, many or a class when expanded.

CDR3 length	clone size	V gene	D gene	J gene	CDR3 DNA	CDR3 protein
15	once	TRBV5-1	TRBD1	TRBJ2-5	TGCGCCAGCAGCTACGAAGGACAGGGGGAAGAGACCCAGTACTTC	CASSYEGQGEETQYF
17	-	TRBV28	TRBD2	TRBJ2-6	TGTGCCAGCGGGACTAGCGGGTACGGGGGTGGGGCCAACGTCCTGACTTTC	CASGTSGYGGGANVLTF
15	once	TRBV3-1/TRBV3-2	-	TRBJ2-7	TGTGCCAGCAGCCAAGGGGCTCGGGGGGCAGGGGAGCAGTACTTC	CASSQGARGAGEQYF
13	-	TRBV18	-	TRBJ2-1	TGTGCCAGCTCAACGGACATTAACAATGAGCAGTTCTTC	CASSTDINNEQFF
15	-	TRBV4-3	TRBD2	TRBJ2-3	TGCGCCAGCAGCCAAGGAGCGGGGGCGGAGGATACGCAGTATTTT	CASSQGAGAEDTQYF
16	-	TRBV7-8	TRBD2	TRBJ2-1	TGTGCCAGCAGCTTAGTTTCTAGCGGGGGTAACAATGAGCAGTTCTTC	CASSLVSSGGNNEQFF
12	-	TRBV27	-	TRBJ2-4	TGTGCCAGCGGGTTTAGGGAGTCCATTCAGTACTTC	CASGFRESIQYF
13	many	TRBV2	-	TRBJ1-6	TGTGCCAGCAGGGGGGACACGGCAACGCTCCTCCACTTT	CASRGDTATLLHF
16	-	TRBV6-2/TRBV6-3	-	TRBJ1-5	TGTGCCAGCACCCCTAGCGGGGGCTTTAGCAATCAGCCCCAGCATTTT	CASTPSGGFSNQPQHF
16	once	TRBV15	TRBD1	TRBJ2-3	TGTGCCACCAGCAAGGGACAGGGGACGGGGTCAGATACGCAGTATTTT	CATSKGQGTGSDTQYF
14	-	TRBV5-4	TRBD1	TRBJ1-4	TGTGCCAGCAGCTTGGGGGACAGTAATGAAAAACTGTTTTTT	CASSLGDSNEKLFF
14	-	TRBV30	TRBD2	TRBJ2-7	TGTGCCTGGTCAACTAGCGGGGGAGCCTACGAGCAGTACTTC	CAWSTSGGAYEQYF
14	once	TRBV19	-	TRBJ1-4	TGTGCCAGTAGCAGCAGAGGAGGCCATGAAAAACTGTTTTTT	CASSSRGGHEKLFF
14	-	TRBV7-9	-	TRBJ2-7	TGTGCCAGCAGCCCACTCTCACACGGGTACGAGCAGTACTTC	CASSPLSHGYEQYF
13	few	TRBV12-3/TRBV12-4	-	TRBJ1-1	TGTGCCAGCAGTTTTCGACAGTACACTGAAGCTTTCTTT	CASSFRQYTEAFF
13	once	TRBV24-1	-	TRBJ2-2	TGTGCCACCACCTCTACGAACACCGGGGAGCTGTTTTTT	CATTSTNTGELFF
15	few	TRBV5-1	TRBD1	TRBJ1-2	TGCGCCAGCAGCTTGGTACAGGGGGGGAACTATGGCTACACCTTC	CASSLVQGGNYGYTF
16	-	TRBV4-3	TRBD1	TRBJ2-7	TGCGCCAGCAGCCAAGATGTGACAGGGGGATCCTACGAGCAGTACTTC	CASSQDVTGGSYEQYF
14	-	TRBV28	-	TRBJ1-5	TGTGCCAGCAGTTTAGGAGAGTTTAGTCAGCCCCAGCATTTT	CASSLGEFSQPQHF
14	-	TRBV7-2	TRBD1	TRBJ1-4	TGTGCCAGCAGCTTAGCGGGGGGACAGAAAAAACTGTTTTTT	CASSLAGGQKKLFF
11	-	TRBV12-3/TRBV12-4	-	TRBJ2-7	TGTGCCAGCAGTTTAGGCGCCAAGCAGTACTTC	CASSLGAKQYF
12	once	TRBV9	-	TRBJ2-2	TGTGCCAGCAGCCAATTCACCGGGGAGCTGTTTTTT	CASSQFTGELFF
17	-	TRBV7-2	TRBD2	TRBJ2-3	TGTGCCAGCAGCTTAGCCGGGACTAGCGGGAGCACAGATACGCAGTATTTT	CASSLAGTSGSTDTQYF
14	-	TRBV4-3	-	TRBJ2-3	TGCGCCAGCAGCCAAGATCGTCTCACAGATACGCAGTATTTT	CASSQDRLTDTQYF
16	-	TRBV10-3	TRBD2	TRBJ2-7	TGTGCCATCAGTGAGTCAAGCGGGACCCTTTCCTACGAGCAGTACTTC	CAISESSGTLSYEQYF
13	-	TRBV11-2	-	TRBJ1-2	TGTGCCAGCAGCTTACCCGGCGGGGTTGGCTACACCTTC	CASSLPGGVGYTF